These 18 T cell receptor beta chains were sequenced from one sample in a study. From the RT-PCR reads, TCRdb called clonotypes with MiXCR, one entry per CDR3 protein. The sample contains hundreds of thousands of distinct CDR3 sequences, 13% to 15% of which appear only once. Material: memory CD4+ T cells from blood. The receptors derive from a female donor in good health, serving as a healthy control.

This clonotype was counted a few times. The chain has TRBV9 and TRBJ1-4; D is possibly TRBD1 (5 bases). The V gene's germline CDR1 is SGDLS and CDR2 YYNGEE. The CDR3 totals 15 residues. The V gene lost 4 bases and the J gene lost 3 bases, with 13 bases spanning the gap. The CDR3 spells CASSTRQQSNEKLFF. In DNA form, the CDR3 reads TGTGCCAGCAGCACCCGACAGCAGTCTAATGAAAAACTGTTTTTT.

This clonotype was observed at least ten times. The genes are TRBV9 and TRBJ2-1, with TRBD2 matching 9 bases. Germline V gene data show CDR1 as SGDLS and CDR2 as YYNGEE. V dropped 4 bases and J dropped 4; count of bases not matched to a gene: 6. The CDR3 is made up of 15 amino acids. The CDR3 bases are TGTGCCAGCAGCCCGACAGCGGGAGGTTACAATGAGCAGTTCTTC. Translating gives CASSPTAGGYNEQFF.

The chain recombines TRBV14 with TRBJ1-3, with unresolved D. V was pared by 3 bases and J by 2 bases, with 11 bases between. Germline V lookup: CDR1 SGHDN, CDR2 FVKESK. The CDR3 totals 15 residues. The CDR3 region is CASSHIGTAGNTIYF. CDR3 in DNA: TGTGCCAGCAGCCATATTGGAACTGCTGGAAACACCATATATTTT. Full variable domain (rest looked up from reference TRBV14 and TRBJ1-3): EAGVTQFPSHSVIEKGQTVTLRCDPISGHDNLYWYRRVMGKEIKFLLHFVKESKQDESGMPNNRFLAERTGGTYSTLKVQPAELEDSGVYFCASSHIGTAGNTIYFGEGSWLTVV.

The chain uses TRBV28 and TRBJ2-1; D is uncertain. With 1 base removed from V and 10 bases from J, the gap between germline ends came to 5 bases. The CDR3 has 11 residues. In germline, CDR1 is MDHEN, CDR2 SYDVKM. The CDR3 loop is CASSLYDEQFF. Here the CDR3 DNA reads TGTGCCAGCAGTTTATACGACGAGCAGTTCTTC. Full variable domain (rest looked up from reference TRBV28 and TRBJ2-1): DVKVTQSSRYLVKRTGEKVFLECVQDMDHENMFWYRQDPGLGLRLIYFSYDVKMKEKGDIPEGYSVSREKKERFSLILESASTNQTSMYLCASSLYDEQFFGPGTRLTVL.

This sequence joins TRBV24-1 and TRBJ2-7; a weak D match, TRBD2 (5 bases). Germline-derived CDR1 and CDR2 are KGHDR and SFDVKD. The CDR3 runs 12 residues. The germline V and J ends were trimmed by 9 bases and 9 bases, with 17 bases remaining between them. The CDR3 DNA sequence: TGTGCCACCTCTCAACTTGAGGGAACGCAGTACTTC. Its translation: CATSQLEGTQYF.

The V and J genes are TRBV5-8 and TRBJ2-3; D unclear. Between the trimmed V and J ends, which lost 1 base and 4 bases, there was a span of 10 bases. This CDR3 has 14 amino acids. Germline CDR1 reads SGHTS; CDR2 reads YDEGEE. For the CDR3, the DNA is TGTGCCAGCAGCTTGCGTCTAGTAGCAGATACGCAGTATTTT. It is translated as CASSLRLVADTQYF.

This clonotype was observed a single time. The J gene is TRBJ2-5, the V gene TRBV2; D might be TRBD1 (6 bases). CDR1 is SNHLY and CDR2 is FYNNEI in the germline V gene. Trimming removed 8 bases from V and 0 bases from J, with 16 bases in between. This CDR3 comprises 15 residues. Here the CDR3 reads CASDRDNTNQETQYF. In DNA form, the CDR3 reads TGTGCCAGCGACCGGGACAACACAAACCAAGAGACCCAGTACTTC.

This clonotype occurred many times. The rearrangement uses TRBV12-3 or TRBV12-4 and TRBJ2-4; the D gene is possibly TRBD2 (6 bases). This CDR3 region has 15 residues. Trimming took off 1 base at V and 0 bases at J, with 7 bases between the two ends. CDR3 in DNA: TGTGCCAGCAGTTTAGGCGGGATAGCCAAAAACATTCAGTACTTC. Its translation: CASSLGGIAKNIQYF.

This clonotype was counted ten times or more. CDR3 DNA sequence: TGTGCCAGCAGCCCAGGACAGGGGGCGTACCAAGAGACCCAGTACTTC. This sequence encodes CASSPGQGAYQETQYF. The chain is built from TRBV7-9 and TRBJ2-5; 11 bases match TRBD1. Germline CDR1 reads SEHNR; CDR2 reads FQNEAQ (reference sequence). V lost 5 bases to trimming and J lost 0 bases; unmatched junction nucleotides: 5. This CDR3 spans 16 amino acids.

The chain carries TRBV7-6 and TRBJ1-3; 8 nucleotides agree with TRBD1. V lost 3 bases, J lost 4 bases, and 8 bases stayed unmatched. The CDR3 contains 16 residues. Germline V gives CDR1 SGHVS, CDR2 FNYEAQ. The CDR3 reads CASSLEHDRGGNTIYF. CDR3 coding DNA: TGTGCCAGCAGCTTGGAGCATGACAGGGGAGGAAACACCATATATTTT.

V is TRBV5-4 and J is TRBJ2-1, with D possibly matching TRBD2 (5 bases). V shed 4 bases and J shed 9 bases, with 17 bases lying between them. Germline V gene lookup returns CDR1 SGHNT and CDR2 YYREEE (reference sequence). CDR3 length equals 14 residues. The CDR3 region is CASSPPAGDSEQFF. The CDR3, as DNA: TGTGCCAGCAGCCCCCCCGCGGGTGATAGTGAGCAGTTCTTC.

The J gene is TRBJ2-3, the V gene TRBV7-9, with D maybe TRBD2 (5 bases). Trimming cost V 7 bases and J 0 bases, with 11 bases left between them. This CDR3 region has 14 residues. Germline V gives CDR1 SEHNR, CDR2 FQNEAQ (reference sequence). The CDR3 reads CASIYGVSTDTQYF. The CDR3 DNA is TGTGCCAGCATCTACGGGGTTAGCACAGATACGCAGTATTTT.

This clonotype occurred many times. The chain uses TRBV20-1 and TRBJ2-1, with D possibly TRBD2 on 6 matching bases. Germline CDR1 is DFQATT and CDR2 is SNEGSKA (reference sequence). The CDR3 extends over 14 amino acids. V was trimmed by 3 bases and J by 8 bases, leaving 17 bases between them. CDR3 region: CSASYGSTGDEQFF. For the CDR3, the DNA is TGCAGTGCTAGTTATGGCTCCACGGGGGATGAGCAGTTCTTC.

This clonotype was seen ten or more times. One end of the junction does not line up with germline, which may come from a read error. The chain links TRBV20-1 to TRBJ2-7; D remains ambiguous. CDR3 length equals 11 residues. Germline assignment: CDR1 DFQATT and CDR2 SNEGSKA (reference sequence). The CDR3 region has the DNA TGCAGTGCTGGAGATAACTACGAGCAGTACTTC. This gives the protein CSAGDNYEQYF.

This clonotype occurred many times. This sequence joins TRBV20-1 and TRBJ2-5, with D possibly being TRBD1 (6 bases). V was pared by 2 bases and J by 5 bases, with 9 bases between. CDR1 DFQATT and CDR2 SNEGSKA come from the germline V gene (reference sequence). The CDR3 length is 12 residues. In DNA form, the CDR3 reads TGCAGTGCTAGAAGGGGGACGGAGACCCAGTACTTC. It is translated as CSARRGTETQYF.

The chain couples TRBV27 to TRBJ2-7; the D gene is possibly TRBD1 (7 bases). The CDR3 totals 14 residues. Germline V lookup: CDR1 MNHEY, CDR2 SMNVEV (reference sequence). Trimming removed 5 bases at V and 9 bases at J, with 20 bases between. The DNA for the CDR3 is TGTGCCAGCAGTCCCTCGGGGGTCAGGGGGGTGCAGTACTTC. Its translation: CASSPSGVRGVQYF.

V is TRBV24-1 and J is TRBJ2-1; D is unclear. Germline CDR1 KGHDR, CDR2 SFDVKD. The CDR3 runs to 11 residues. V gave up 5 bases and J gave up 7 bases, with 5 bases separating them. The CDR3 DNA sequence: TGTGCCACCAGTGGGGTGAATGAGCAGTTCTTC. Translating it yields CATSGVNEQFF.

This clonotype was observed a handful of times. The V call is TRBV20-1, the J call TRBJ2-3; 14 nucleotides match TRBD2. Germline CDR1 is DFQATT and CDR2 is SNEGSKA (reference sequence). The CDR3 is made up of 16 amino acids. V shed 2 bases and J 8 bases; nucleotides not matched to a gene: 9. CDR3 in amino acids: CSARPPGTSGSGTQYF. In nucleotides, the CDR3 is TGCAGTGCTAGACCCCCCGGGACTAGCGGGAGTGGTACGCAGTATTTT.